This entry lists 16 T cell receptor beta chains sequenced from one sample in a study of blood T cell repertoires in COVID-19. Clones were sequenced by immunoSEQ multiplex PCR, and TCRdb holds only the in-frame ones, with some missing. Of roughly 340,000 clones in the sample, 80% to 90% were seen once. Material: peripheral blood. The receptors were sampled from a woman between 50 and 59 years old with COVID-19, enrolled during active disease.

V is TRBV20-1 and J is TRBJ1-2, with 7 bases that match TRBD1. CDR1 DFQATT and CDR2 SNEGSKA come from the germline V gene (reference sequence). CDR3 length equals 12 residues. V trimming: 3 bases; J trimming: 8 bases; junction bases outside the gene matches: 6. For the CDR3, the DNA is TGCAGTGCTAGTAGGACAGGTTCGGGCTACACCTTC. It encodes CSASRTGSGYTF.

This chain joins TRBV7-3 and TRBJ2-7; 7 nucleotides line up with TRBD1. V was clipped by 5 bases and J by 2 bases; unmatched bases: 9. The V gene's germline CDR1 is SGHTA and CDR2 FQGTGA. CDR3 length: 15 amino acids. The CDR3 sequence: CASSQVPGQTYEQYF. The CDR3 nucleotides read TGTGCCAGCAGCCAAGTCCCGGGACAGACCTACGAGCAGTACTTC.

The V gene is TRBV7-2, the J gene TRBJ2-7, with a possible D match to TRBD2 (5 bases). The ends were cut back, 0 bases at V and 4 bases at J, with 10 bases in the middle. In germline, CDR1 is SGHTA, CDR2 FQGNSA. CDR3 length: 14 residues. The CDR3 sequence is CASSLAGVVYEQYF. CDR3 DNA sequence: TGTGCCAGCAGCTTAGCGGGAGTTGTTTACGAGCAGTACTTC.

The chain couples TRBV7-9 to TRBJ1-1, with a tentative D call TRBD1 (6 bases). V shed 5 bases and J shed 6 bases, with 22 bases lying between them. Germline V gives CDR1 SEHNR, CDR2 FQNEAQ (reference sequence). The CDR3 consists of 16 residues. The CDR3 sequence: CASSGGSGGDRPEAFF. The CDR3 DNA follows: TGTGCCAGCAGCGGCGGATCGGGGGGCGATAGGCCTGAAGCTTTCTTT.

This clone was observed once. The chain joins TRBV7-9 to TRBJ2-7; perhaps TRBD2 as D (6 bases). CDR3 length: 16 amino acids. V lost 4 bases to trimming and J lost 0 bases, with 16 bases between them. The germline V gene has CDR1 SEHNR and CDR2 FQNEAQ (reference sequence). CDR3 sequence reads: CASSSFAGRPSYEQYF. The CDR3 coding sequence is TGTGCCAGCAGCTCCTTTGCGGGGAGGCCCTCCTACGAGCAGTACTTC.

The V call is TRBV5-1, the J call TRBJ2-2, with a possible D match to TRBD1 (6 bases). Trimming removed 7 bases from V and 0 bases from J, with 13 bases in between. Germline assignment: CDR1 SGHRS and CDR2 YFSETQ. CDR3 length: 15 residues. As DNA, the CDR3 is TGCGCCAGCGACCCCGGGACAACGAACACCGGGGAGCTGTTTTTT. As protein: CASDPGTTNTGELFF.

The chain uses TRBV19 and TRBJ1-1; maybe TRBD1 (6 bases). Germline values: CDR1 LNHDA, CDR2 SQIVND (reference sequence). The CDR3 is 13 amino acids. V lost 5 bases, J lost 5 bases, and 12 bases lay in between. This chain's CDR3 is CASSVTGSTEAFF. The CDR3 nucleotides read TGTGCCAGTAGTGTTACAGGGAGTACTGAAGCTTTCTTT.

CDR3 loop: CASSLGTGISYEQYF. The CDR3 DNA sequence: TGCGCCAGCAGCCTCGGGACAGGGATTTCCTACGAGCAGTACTTC. This chain joins TRBV5-1 and TRBJ2-7; 9 bases map to TRBD1. The CDR3 totals 15 residues. The junction had 6 bases not matched to a gene; V was cut back by 4 bases and J by 1 base. The germline V gene encodes CDR1 SGHRS and CDR2 YFSETQ.

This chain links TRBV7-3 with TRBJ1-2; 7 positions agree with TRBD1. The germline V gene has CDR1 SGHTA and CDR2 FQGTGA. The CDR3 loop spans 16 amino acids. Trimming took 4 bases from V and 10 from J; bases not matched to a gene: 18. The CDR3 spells CASSWDGTAILSDYTF. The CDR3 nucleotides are TGTGCCAGCAGCTGGGACGGGACAGCAATACTATCGGACTACACCTTC.

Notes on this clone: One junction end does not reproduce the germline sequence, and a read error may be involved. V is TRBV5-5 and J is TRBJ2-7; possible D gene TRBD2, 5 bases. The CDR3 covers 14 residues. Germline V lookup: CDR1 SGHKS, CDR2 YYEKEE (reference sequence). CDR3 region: CASSVMSGSYKQYF. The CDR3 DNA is TGTGCCAGCAGCGTCATGAGCGGTAGCTACAAGCAGTACTTC.

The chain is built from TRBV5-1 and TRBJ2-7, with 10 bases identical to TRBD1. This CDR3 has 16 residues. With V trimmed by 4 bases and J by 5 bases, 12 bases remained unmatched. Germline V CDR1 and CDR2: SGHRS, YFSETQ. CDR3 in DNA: TGCGCCAGCAGCCCCGGAAGGTGGGACAGGGGCGACGAGCAGTACTTC. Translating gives CASSPGRWDRGDEQYF.

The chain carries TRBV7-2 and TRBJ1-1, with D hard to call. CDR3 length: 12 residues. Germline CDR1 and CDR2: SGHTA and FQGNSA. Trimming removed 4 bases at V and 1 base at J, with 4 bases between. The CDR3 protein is CASSSKNTEAFF. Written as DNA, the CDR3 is TGTGCCAGCAGCTCCAAGAACACTGAAGCTTTCTTT. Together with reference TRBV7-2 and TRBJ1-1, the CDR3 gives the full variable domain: GAGVSQSPSNKVTEKGKDVELRCDPISGHTALYWYRQSLGQGLEFLIYFQGNSAPDKSGLPSDRFSAERTGGSVSTLTIQRTQQEDSAVYLCASSSKNTEAFFGQGTRLTVV.

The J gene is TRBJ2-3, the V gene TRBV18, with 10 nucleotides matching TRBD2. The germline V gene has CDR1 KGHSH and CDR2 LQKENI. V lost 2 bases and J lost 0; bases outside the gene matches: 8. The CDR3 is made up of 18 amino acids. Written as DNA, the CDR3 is TGTGCCAGCTCACCAAGCAGGACTAGCGGAGTTAGCACAGATACGCAGTATTTT. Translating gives CASSPSRTSGVSTDTQYF.

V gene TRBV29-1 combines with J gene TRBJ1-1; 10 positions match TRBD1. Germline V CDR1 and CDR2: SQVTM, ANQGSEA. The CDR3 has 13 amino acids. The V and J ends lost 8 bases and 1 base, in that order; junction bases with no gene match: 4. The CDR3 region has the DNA TGCAGCTCCCGGACAGGGGGGAACACTGAAGCTTTCTTT. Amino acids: CSSRTGGNTEAFF.

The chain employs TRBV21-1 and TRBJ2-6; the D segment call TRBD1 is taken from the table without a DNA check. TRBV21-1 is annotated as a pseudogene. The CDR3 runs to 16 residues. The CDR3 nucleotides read TGTGCCAGCAGCTCGGGACAGGGGGGCGGGGCCAACGTCCTGACTTTC. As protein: CASSSGQGGGANVLTF.

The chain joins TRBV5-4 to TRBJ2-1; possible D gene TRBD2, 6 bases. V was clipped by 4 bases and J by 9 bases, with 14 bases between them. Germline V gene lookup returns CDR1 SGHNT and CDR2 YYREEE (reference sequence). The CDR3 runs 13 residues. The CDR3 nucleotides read TGTGCCAGCAGCCCCGTTTTGCGGGGTGAGCAGTTCTTC. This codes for CASSPVLRGEQFF.